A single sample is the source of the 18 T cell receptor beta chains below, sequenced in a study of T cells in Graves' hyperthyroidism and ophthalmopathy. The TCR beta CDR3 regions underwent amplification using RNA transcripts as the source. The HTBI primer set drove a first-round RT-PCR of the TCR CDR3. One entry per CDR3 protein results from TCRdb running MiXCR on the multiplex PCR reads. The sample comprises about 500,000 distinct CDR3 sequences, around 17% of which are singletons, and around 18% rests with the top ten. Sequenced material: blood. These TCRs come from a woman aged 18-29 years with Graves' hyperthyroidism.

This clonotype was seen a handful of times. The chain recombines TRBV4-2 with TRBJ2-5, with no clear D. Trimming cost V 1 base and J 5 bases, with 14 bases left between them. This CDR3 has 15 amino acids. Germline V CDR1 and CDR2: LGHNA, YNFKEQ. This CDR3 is CASSQGSQVRETQYF. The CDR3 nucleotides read TGTGCCAGCAGCCAAGGGTCGCAGGTTAGGGAGACCCAGTACTTC.

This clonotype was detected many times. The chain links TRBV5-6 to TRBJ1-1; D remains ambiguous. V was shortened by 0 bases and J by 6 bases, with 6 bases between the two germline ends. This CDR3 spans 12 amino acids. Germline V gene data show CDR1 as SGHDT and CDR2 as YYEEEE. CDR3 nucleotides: TGTGCCAGCAGCTTGGCTGTGGCTGAAGCTTTCTTT. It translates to CASSLAVAEAFF.

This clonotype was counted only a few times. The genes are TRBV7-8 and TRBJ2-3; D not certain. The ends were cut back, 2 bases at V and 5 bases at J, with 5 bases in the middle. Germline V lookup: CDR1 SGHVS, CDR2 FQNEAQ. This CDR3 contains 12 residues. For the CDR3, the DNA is TGTGCCAGCAGCTTACTTTTAGATACGCAGTATTTT. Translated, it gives CASSLLLDTQYF.

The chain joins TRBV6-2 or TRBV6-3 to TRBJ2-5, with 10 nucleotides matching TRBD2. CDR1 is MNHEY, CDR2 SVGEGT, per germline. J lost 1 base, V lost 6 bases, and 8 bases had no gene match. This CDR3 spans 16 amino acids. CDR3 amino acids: CASRLRLAGPQETQYF. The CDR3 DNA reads TGTGCCAGCAGACTACGACTAGCGGGCCCCCAAGAGACCCAGTACTTC.

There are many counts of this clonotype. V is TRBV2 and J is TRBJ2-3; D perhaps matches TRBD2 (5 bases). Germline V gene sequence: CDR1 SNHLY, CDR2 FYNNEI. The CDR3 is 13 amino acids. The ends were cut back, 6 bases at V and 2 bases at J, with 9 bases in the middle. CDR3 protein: CASSPGYTDTQYF. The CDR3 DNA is TGTGCCAGCAGCCCGGGGTACACAGATACGCAGTATTTT.

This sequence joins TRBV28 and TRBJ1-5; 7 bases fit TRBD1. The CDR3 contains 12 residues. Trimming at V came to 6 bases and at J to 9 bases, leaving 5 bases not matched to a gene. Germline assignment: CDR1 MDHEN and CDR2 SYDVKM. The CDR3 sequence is CASRTGTGPQHF. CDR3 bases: TGTGCCAGCAGGACAGGGACTGGGCCCCAGCATTTT. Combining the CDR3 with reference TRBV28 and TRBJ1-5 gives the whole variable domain DVKVTQSSRYLVKRTGEKVFLECVQDMDHENMFWYRQDPGLGLRLIYFSYDVKMKEKGDIPEGYSVSREKKERFSLILESASTNQTSMYLCASRTGTGPQHFGDGTRLSIL.

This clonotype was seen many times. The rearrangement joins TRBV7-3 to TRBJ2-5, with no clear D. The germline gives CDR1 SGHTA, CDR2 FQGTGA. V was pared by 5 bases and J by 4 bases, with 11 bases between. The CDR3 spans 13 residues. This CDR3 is CASSPTDGETQYF. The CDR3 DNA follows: TGTGCCAGCAGCCCAACGGACGGAGAGACCCAGTACTTC.

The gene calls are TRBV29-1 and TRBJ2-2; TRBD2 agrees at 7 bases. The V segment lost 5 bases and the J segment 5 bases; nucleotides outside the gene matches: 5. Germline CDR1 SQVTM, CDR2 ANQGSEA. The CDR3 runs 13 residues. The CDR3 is CSVTVSGTGELFF. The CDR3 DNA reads TGCAGCGTTACGGTTAGCGGGACCGGGGAGCTGTTTTTT.

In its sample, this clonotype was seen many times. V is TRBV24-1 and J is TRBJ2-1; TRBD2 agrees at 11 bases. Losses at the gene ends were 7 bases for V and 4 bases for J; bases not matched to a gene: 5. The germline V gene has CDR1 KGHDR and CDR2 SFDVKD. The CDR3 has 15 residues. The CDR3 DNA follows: TGTGCCACCAGATCCGGGACTAGCGGATACAATGAGCAGTTCTTC. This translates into CATRSGTSGYNEQFF.

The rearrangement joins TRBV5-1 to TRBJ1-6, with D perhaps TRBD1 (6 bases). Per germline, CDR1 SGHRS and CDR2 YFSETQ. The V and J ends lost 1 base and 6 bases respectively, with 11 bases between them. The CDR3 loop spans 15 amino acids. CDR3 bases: TGCGCCAGCAGCTTGTGGCAGGGGTTTAATTCACCCCTCCACTTT. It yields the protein CASSLWQGFNSPLHF.

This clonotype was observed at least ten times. The DNA for the CDR3 is TGCAGTGCTAGCGAGACAGGGGCGGGCACAGATACGCAGTATTTT. This sequence encodes CSASETGAGTDTQYF. The rearrangement links TRBV20-1 to TRBJ2-3, with TRBD1 matching 8 bases. Germline V gene sequence: CDR1 DFQATT, CDR2 SNEGSKA (reference sequence). J lost 1 base, V lost 3 bases, and 6 bases had no gene match. The CDR3 runs 15 residues.

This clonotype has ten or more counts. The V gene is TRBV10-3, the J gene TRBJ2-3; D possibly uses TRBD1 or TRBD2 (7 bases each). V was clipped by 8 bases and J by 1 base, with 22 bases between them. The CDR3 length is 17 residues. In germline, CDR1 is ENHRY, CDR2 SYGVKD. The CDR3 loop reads CAIVGRAGDRCTDTQYF. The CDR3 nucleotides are TGTGCCATCGTCGGTAGGGCGGGGGACAGATGCACAGATACGCAGTATTTT.

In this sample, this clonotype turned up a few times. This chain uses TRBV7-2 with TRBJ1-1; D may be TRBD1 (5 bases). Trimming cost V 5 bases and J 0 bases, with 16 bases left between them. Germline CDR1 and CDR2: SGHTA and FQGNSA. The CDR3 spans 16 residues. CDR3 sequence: CASSQKLGLLNTEAFF. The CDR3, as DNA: TGTGCCAGCAGCCAGAAACTGGGACTGTTGAACACTGAAGCTTTCTTT. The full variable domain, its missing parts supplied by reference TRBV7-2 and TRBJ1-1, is GAGVSQSPSNKVTEKGKDVELRCDPISGHTALYWYRQSLGQGLEFLIYFQGNSAPDKSGLPSDRFSAERTGGSVSTLTIQRTQQEDSAVYLCASSQKLGLLNTEAFFGQGTRLTVV.

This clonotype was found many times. The CDR3 protein is CASSLARPNYEQYF. Written as DNA, the CDR3 is TGTGCCAGCAGTTTGGCCAGGCCGAACTACGAGCAGTACTTC. The chain is built from TRBV12-3 or TRBV12-4 and TRBJ2-7; D unclear. V lost 3 bases and J lost 3, with 12 bases in between. The CDR3 sequence is 14 residues long.

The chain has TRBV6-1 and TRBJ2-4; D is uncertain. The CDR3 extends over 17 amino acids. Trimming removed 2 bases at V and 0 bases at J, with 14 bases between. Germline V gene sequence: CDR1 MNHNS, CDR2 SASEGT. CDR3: CASSERFPVLAKNIQYF. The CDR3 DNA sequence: TGTGCCAGCAGTGAAAGGTTTCCTGTTCTAGCCAAAAACATTCAGTACTTC.

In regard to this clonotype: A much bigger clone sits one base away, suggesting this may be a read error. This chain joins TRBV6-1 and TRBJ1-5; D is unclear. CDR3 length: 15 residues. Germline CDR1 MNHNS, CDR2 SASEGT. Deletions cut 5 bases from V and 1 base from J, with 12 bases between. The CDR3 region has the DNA TGTGCCAGCAGTCCGAGGCCCGGGAGCAATCAGCCCCAGCATTTT. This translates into CASSPRPGSNQPQHF.

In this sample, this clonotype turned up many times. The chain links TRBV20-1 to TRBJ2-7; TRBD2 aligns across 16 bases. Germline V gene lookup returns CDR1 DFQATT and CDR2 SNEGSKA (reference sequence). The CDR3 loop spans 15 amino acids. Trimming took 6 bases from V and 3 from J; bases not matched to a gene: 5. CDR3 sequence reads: CSAPGLAGGLYEQYF. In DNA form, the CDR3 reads TGCAGTGCGCCGGGACTAGCGGGAGGGCTCTACGAGCAGTACTTC.

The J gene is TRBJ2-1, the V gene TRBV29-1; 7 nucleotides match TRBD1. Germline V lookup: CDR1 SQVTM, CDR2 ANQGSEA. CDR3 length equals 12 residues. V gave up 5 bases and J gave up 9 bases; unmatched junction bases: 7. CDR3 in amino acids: CSVLGQTIEQFF. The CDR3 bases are TGCAGCGTTTTGGGACAGACAATTGAGCAGTTCTTC.